The following is a T cell receptor (beta chain) sequence with its context. This record belongs to a study of blood T cell repertoires in COVID-19. Measured with immunoSEQ multiplex PCR; TCRdb has only the in-frame clones, and not every one. The table shows 300,000 to 400,000 clones, with about 90% occurring only once. V was clipped by 6 bases and J by 8 bases, with 13 bases between them. Germline V gene sequence: CDR1 MDHEN, CDR2 SYDVKM. The CDR3 has 12 amino acids. This rearrangement joins TRBV28 to TRBJ1-2; D is possibly TRBD1 (5 bases). Sequencing was performed on PBMCs or T cells enriched from blood (not recorded which). The TCR sequence derives from a woman in her 30s who had recovered from COVID-19. The CDR3: CASSRDLWGYTF. The CDR3 coding sequence is TGTGCCAGCAGCCGGGACTTATGGGGCTACACCTTC.